These T cell receptor beta chains were read from a single sample in a study of PD-L1 blockade in urothelial cancer. Assay used: immunoSEQ multiplex PCR; TCRdb lists only in-frame clones, some missing. The sample contains fewer than 45,000 clones, around 80% of which appear only once. Sequenced material: PBMCs, taken around atezolizumab (anti-PD-L1) treatment. The source is a man aged 70 or older with urothelial cancer. The CDR3 runs from the conserved cysteine through the conserved F or W. A D gene is named only where the DNA matches it firmly. For some rows the clone size is stated as once, few or many, or as a class when expanded; others skip it.

13	TRBV18	.	TRBJ2-5	.	TGTGCCAGCTCCCTCCTAGGACAAGAGACCCAGTACTTC	CASSLLGQETQYF
16	TRBV6-1	.	TRBJ2-4	.	TGTGCCAGCAGTGAAGAATTAATCTCAGCCAAAAACATTCAGTACTTC	CASSEELISAKNIQYF
13	TRBV5-1	once	TRBJ2-1	.	TGCGCCAGCAGCTTCGGGAGCCACAATGAGCAGTTCTTC	CASSFGSHNEQFF
13	TRBV7-3	few	TRBJ1-1	.	TGTGCCAGCAGCTTTTACAGGGACACTGAAGCTTTCTTT	CASSFYRDTEAFF
14	TRBV11-3	.	TRBJ2-3	.	TGTGCCAGCAGCTTAGGCGGGACCACAGATACGCAGTATTTT	CASSLGGTTDTQYF
14	TRBV29-1	few	TRBJ1-4	.	TGCAGCGTTGTTTTACGGGGGGCCGACGAAAAACTGTTTTTT	CSVVLRGADEKLFF
15	TRBV6-5	.	TRBJ1-2	.	TGTGCCAGCAGTTACTCTCGGGGATCGGACTATGGCTACACCTTC	CASSYSRGSDYGYTF
12	TRBV2	.	TRBJ1-4	TRBD1	TGTGCCAGCAGGAACAGGGGGCAGAGACTGTTTTTT	CASRNRGQRLFF
16	TRBV6-5	.	TRBJ2-1	TRBD2	TGTGCCAGCAGTTACTCGATGGCTAGCGGTTACAATGAGCAGTTCTTC	CASSYSMASGYNEQFF
12	TRBV30	few	TRBJ1-5	.	TGTGCCTGGAGTGTAGACTGGCAGCCCCAGCATTTT	CAWSVDWQPQHF
16	TRBV19	.	TRBJ1-3	.	TGTGCCAGTAGTATGGGACAATTATACTCTGGAAACACCATATATTTT	CASSMGQLYSGNTIYF
17	TRBV27	.	TRBJ2-7	TRBD2	TGTGCCAGCAGTTTATCCAAGAGCGGGGGACTTATGTACGAGCAGTACTTC	CASSLSKSGGLMYEQYF
12	TRBV28	.	TRBJ1-1	.	TGTGCCAGCAGTTTGAGGGACACTGAAGCTTTCTTT	CASSLRDTEAFF
15	TRBV5-6	few	TRBJ1-2	.	TGTGCCAGCAGCTTAAGGAGCGGGGTCGGCTATGGCTACACCTTC	CASSLRSGVGYGYTF
13	TRBV9	.	TRBJ1-2	.	TGTGCCAGCAGCGTAGAGTCGGGGTTTGGCTACACCTTC	CASSVESGFGYTF